These 20 T cell receptor beta chains were sequenced from one sample in a study of blood T cell repertoires in COVID-19. Assay: immunoSEQ multiplex PCR; the TCRdb copy retains only in-frame clones and omits some. The profile shows roughly 340,000 clones, approximately 88% of them singletons. The sequenced sample was peripheral blood. These receptors all stem from a woman aged 30 to 39 with COVID-19, enrolled during active disease.

This clone was seen a few times. As DNA, the CDR3 is TGTGCCAGCGGCCGAAATGATCAGCCCCAGCATTTT. Its protein product is CASGRNDQPQHF. This chain joins TRBV12-3 or TRBV12-4 and TRBJ1-5; D unclear. The CDR3 spans 12 residues. Trimming stripped 8 bases from V and 5 bases from J, with 10 bases between.

The V gene is TRBV10-1, the J gene TRBJ2-1; D is ambiguous. The V gene's germline CDR1 is WNHNN and CDR2 SYGVQD (reference sequence). V lost 3 bases, J lost 5 bases, and 11 bases lay in between. CDR3 length equals 14 residues. This CDR3 is CASSDLRWDNEQFF. DNA for the CDR3: TGCGCCAGCAGTGACCTGAGGTGGGACAATGAGCAGTTCTTC.

The chain combines TRBV24-1 with TRBJ1-5; perhaps TRBD1 as D (6 bases). V was clipped by 8 bases and J by 7 bases, with 14 bases between them. This CDR3 has 13 amino acids. The V gene's germline CDR1 is KGHDR and CDR2 SFDVKD. The CDR3 reads CATNARGGQPQHF. The CDR3 DNA follows: TGTGCCACCAACGCCCGGGGGGGCCAGCCCCAGCATTTT.

The chain employs TRBV7-9 and TRBJ1-2; D is possibly TRBD1 (5 bases). The CDR3 totals 12 residues. V dropped 5 bases and J dropped 8 bases, with 12 bases sitting between them. Germline CDR1 and CDR2: SEHNR and FQNEAQ (reference sequence). The CDR3 DNA follows: TGTGCCAGCAGCGACCAGGGTGTGGGCTACACCTTC. Protein sequence: CASSDQGVGYTF.

This CDR3 reads CASSQEQLSGANVLTF. CDR3 bases: TGTGCCAGCAGCCAAGAACAGCTCTCTGGGGCCAACGTCCTGACTTTC. The chain links TRBV3-1 (or the pseudogene TRBV3-2) to TRBJ2-6; no reliable D call. The CDR3 has 16 amino acids. Trimming left V 0 bases short and J 0 bases short, with 6 bases between. Germline V lookup: CDR1 LGHDT, CDR2 YNNKEL (reference sequence).

This rearrangement joins TRBV19 to TRBJ2-3; the match to TRBD2 covers 8 bases. This CDR3 has 16 residues. Germline CDR1 is LNHDA and CDR2 is SQIVND (reference sequence). V lost 6 bases to trimming and J lost 6 bases; unmatched junction nucleotides: 14. The CDR3 bases are TGTGCCAGTAGAATGACGGGAGGGGTCGGTTTTGATACGCAGTATTTT. It yields the protein CASRMTGGVGFDTQYF.

This chain uses TRBV6-1 with TRBJ2-7, with a possible D match to TRBD1 (5 bases). This CDR3 comprises 15 residues. V was pared by 3 bases and J by 3 bases, with 15 bases between. The germline V gene encodes CDR1 MNHNS and CDR2 SASEGT. The CDR3 region has the DNA TGTGCCAGCAGTGAGACAGCCCCCTGGGACTACGAGCAGTACTTC. Its translation: CASSETAPWDYEQYF.

Notes on this clone: At one end the junction does not follow the germline gene, possibly because of a read error. The J gene is TRBJ2-2, the V gene TRBV7-7, with 10 bases fitting TRBD2. The CDR3 is made up of 16 amino acids. Germline V lookup: CDR1 SSHAT, CDR2 FNYEAQ (reference sequence). The CDR3 DNA reads TGTGCTAGCAGCGCGGCCCCTAGCGGGAGCACCGGGGAGCTGTTTTTT. This codes for CASSAAPSGSTGELFF.

This sequence joins TRBV7-9 and TRBJ2-5; 9 bases are shared with TRBD2. This CDR3 has 13 amino acids. CDR1 and CDR2 from the germline V gene are SEHNR and FQNEAQ (reference sequence). V gave up 3 bases and J gave up 4 bases; unmatched junction bases: 0. CDR3 sequence reads: CASSLGLAETQYF. The CDR3 nucleotides read TGTGCCAGCAGCTTGGGACTAGCAGAGACCCAGTACTTC.

V is TRBV6-4 and J is TRBJ2-1; D may be TRBD2 (5 bases). The germline gives CDR1 MRHNA, CDR2 SNTAGT. CDR3 length: 14 amino acids. The V gene lost 4 bases and the J gene lost 7 bases, with 14 bases spanning the gap. The CDR3 sequence is CASSVGGSGNEQFF. In DNA, the CDR3 is TGTGCCAGCAGTGTAGGAGGATCGGGTAATGAGCAGTTCTTC.

J is TRBJ1-1 and V is TRBV7-9; 7 nucleotides match TRBD1. J lost 5 bases, V lost 3 bases, and 12 bases had no gene match. CDR1 is SEHNR, CDR2 FQNEAQ, per germline (reference sequence). The CDR3 has 16 residues. The DNA of the CDR3 is TGTGCCAGCAGCTTCTCGAAAGGGGGCGCAGGGACTGAAGCTTTCTTT. The encoded protein is CASSFSKGGAGTEAFF.

This sequence joins TRBV3-1 (or the pseudogene TRBV3-2) and TRBJ2-3; D gene uncertain. The CDR3 sequence is 14 residues long. The V gene's germline CDR1 is LGHDT and CDR2 YNNKEL (reference sequence). Trimming took off 1 base at V and 1 base at J, with 6 bases between the two ends. The CDR3, as DNA: TGTGCCAGCAGCCAAGTCGGTGGCACAGATACGCAGTATTTT. Amino acids: CASSQVGGTDTQYF.

J is TRBJ2-7 and V is TRBV4-2, with TRBD2 matching over 9 bases. The germline V gene has CDR1 LGHNA and CDR2 YNFKEQ. With V trimmed by 0 bases and J by 4 bases, 4 bases remained unmatched. The CDR3 consists of 15 residues. The CDR3 DNA is TGTGCCAGCAGCCAAGAACGTACTAGCGGGTACGAGCAGTACTTC. This codes for CASSQERTSGYEQYF.

The V gene is TRBV11-3, the J gene TRBJ1-1; tentatively, D is TRBD1 (5 bases). The germline CDR1 and CDR2 sequences are SGHNT and YENEEA. The CDR3 has 15 amino acids. Trimming removed 3 bases from V and 0 bases from J, with 11 bases in between. The CDR3: CASSFSGILNTEAFF. Written as DNA, the CDR3 is TGTGCCAGCAGCTTTTCAGGGATACTGAACACTGAAGCTTTCTTT.

This chain connects TRBV4-1 to TRBJ2-7; TRBD1 agrees at 12 bases. The germline CDR1 and CDR2 sequences are MGHRA and YSYEKL. The CDR3 length is 16 residues. Germline trimming cut 5 bases from V and 7 bases from J; bases unmatched to any gene: 12. As DNA, the CDR3 is TGCGCCAGCAGCTTACTCCCGGGACAGGGGGCGGGTGAGCAGTACTTC. Its protein is CASSLLPGQGAGEQYF.

The genes are TRBV11-3 and TRBJ2-5, with D tentatively TRBD1 (5 bases). Between the trimmed V and J ends, which lost 5 bases and 5 bases, there was a span of 21 bases. From germline, CDR1 is SGHNT and CDR2 YENEEA. The CDR3 loop spans 16 amino acids. The CDR3 DNA sequence: TGTGCCAGCAGCAGGGGTCCCTATAAGGGCCGGGAGACCCAGTACTTC. Residues: CASSRGPYKGRETQYF.

The chain joins TRBV4-3 to TRBJ2-2; D gene ambiguous. CDR3 size: 14 residues. CDR1 is LGHNA and CDR2 is YSLEER in the germline V gene. V was trimmed by 0 bases and J by 2 bases, leaving 4 bases between them. The CDR3 sequence: CASSQDPNTGELFF. As DNA, the CDR3 is TGCGCCAGCAGCCAAGACCCAAACACCGGGGAGCTGTTTTTT.

This chain uses TRBV7-9 with TRBJ1-5; the D gene is possibly TRBD1 (5 bases). V was shortened by 1 base and J by 0 bases, with 7 bases between the two germline ends. Germline V lookup: CDR1 SEHNR, CDR2 FQNEAQ (reference sequence). CDR3 size: 15 residues. CDR3 sequence reads: CASSLGQSSNQPQHF. For the CDR3, the DNA is TGTGCCAGCAGCTTAGGACAGTCTAGCAATCAGCCCCAGCATTTT.

This chain joins TRBV27 and TRBJ2-3; D not certain. V was shortened by 3 bases and J by 1 base, with 5 bases between the two germline ends. The CDR3 loop spans 13 amino acids. The germline V gene encodes CDR1 MNHEY and CDR2 SMNVEV (reference sequence). The DNA for the CDR3 is TGTGCCAGCAGTTTGGGCGGCACAGATACGCAGTATTTT. It yields the protein CASSLGGTDTQYF.

The chain has TRBV7-8 and TRBJ2-1, with 9 bases matching TRBD1. The CDR3 extends over 16 amino acids. V lost 0 bases, J lost 5 bases, and 5 bases stayed unmatched. Germline V gives CDR1 SGHVS, CDR2 FQNEAQ. The CDR3: CASSLAPDRGHNEQFF. The DNA of the CDR3 is TGTGCCAGCAGCTTAGCCCCGGACAGGGGACACAATGAGCAGTTCTTC.